The 8 T cell receptor beta chains reported below all come from one sample, sequenced in a study of OX40 agonist ivuxolimab in advanced cancers. The method was the immunoSEQ multiplex PCR assay. Sourced from immuneACCESS, this table was stored by TCRdb with only in-frame sequences that have V and J called. A share of the clones is absent; for the studies checked, an unresolved V gene accounts for under half, and the remainder has no known explanation. The sample includes around 31,000 clones, with about 83% observed a single time. Roughly 32% of the sample is held by the ten biggest clonotypes. Here the sequenced sample was CD4+ or CD8+ T cells sorted from blood, taken in a trial of the OX40 agonist ivuxolimab. The source of these receptors is an adult with an advanced solid tumor such as melanoma, head and neck, liver or kidney cancer.

V is TRBV6-6 and J is TRBJ1-1; 7 bases align to TRBD1. This CDR3 is 14 amino acids long. Germline CDR1 is MNHNY and CDR2 is SVGAGI (reference sequence). Trimming cost V 9 bases and J 1 base; bases outside gene matches: 8. CDR3 coding DNA: TGTGCCAGTAGAGCAGGGGGACCGAACACTGAAGCTTTCTTT. The encoded protein is CASRAGGPNTEAFF.

This chain connects TRBV5-1 to TRBJ2-1; 10 bases line up with TRBD2. The length of the CDR3 is 16 residues. Trimming cost V 0 bases and J 4 bases; bases outside gene matches: 4. Germline CDR1 SGHRS, CDR2 YFSETQ. In DNA, the CDR3 is TGCGCCAGCAGCTTGGCTAGCGGGGGCTTATACAATGAGCAGTTCTTC. As protein: CASSLASGGLYNEQFF.

The CDR3 loop reads CAIGTGYTGELFF. The CDR3 DNA follows: TGTGCCATCGGGACAGGGTACACCGGGGAGCTGTTTTTT. V is TRBV6-1 and J is TRBJ2-2, with 9 bases aligning to TRBD1. The CDR3 is 13 residues long. The ends lost 10 bases at V and 3 bases at J; junction bases unmatched: 3. CDR1 is MNHNS, CDR2 SASEGT, per germline.

This chain joins TRBV4-1 and TRBJ2-2; 8 positions agree with TRBD2. CDR3 size: 15 residues. Trimming at V came to 4 bases and at J to 4 bases, leaving 5 bases not matched to a gene. The germline gives CDR1 MGHRA, CDR2 YSYEKL. The CDR3 DNA follows: TGCGCCAGCAGCCGGGCGGGGGGCGTCACCGGGGAGCTGTTTTTT. Translated: CASSRAGGVTGELFF.

J is TRBJ2-7 and V is TRBV27, with 9 bases that match TRBD1. The CDR3 contains 14 residues. V shed 8 bases, J shed 2 bases, and the junction held 7 bases outside the gene matches. Germline loops: CDR1 MNHEY, CDR2 SMNVEV (reference sequence). CDR3 nucleotides: TGTGCCAGCGGGAGGGGACAGGGTACCTACGAGCAGTACTTC. Amino acid sequence: CASGRGQGTYEQYF.

This chain joins TRBV28 and TRBJ1-5; a weak D match, TRBD1 (5 bases). The V and J ends lost 6 bases and 1 base respectively, with 16 bases between them. CDR3 length: 16 residues. Germline values: CDR1 MDHEN, CDR2 SYDVKM. CDR3: CASSGHLRMSNQPQHF. CDR3 nucleotides: TGTGCCAGCAGCGGACATCTAAGAATGAGCAATCAGCCCCAGCATTTT.

This chain connects TRBV30 to TRBJ2-7, with 7 bases identical to TRBD1. J lost 6 bases, V lost 0 bases, and 8 bases had no gene match. CDR1 GTSNPN and CDR2 SVGIG come from the germline V gene (reference sequence). The CDR3 runs to 14 residues. In DNA form, the CDR3 reads TGTGCCTGGAGTGTTGGTGACAGGGTCTTCGAGCAGTACTTC. Encoded protein: CAWSVGDRVFEQYF. The entire variable domain, with the rest obtained from reference TRBV30 and TRBJ2-7, is as follows: SQTIHQWPATLVQPVGSPLSLECTVEGTSNPNLYWYRQAAGRGLQLLFYSVGIGQISSEVPQNLSASRPQDRQFILSSKKLLLSDSGFYLCAWSVGDRVFEQYFGPGTRLTVT.

V gene TRBV9 combines with J gene TRBJ1-1; D gene uncertain. V was clipped by 5 bases and J by 1 base, with 12 bases between them. Germline-derived CDR1 and CDR2 are SGDLS and YYNGEE. CDR3 length: 14 amino acids. The CDR3 reads CASSPSTPNTEAFF. CDR3 DNA: TGTGCCAGCAGTCCCAGTACCCCGAACACTGAAGCTTTCTTT.